The T cell receptor beta chain described here comes from a study of glioma-infiltrating T cells. Study-level findings and limits: Only very few CDR3 sequences appeared in both tissue and blood. Non-neoplastic patients had below-expected tissue-blood divergence, while all gliomas exceeded expectation.

This clonotype was picked up a small number of times. The antigen is not known. CDR1 and CDR2 from the germline V gene are SGHTA and FQGNSA. This CDR3 spans 15 amino acids. V was pared by 5 bases and J by 8 bases, with 13 bases of the junction left unmatched. Amplification of TCR alpha and beta CDR3 regions from RNA used iRepertoire nested multiplex PCR. Tissue mRNA or PBMC total RNA, roughly 90-400 ng, went into one-step reverse transcription and amplification. TCRdb reprocessed the multiplex PCR reads with MiXCR, giving one entry per CDR3 protein. The sample consists of over 130,000 distinct CDR3 sequences, 30% to 40% of them appearing once.

The chain uses TRBV7-2 and TRBJ1-1, with 8 bases lining up with TRBD1. The receptor was derived from a human donor with low-grade glioma or glioblastoma, undergoing nonglioma brain surgery, or in good health (not recorded which). Sequences were obtained from glioma tissue, nonneoplastic brain tissue, or PBMCs (not recorded which). The CDR3 region is CASSHKAGGLVEAFF. Written as DNA, the CDR3 is TGTGCCAGCAGCCACAAAGCAGGGGGCTTAGTGGAAGCTTTCTTT.